The clone carrying this T cell receptor beta chain was seen many times. The data were taken from a study of identical twins. cDNA carried unique molecular identifiers, and a universal primer site was added by template switching. TCRdb analysed the 5' RACE reads with MiXCR anew, one entry per CDR3 protein. The sample comprises about 720,000 distinct CDR3 sequences, 8.5% to 9.5% of which are singletons, and approximately 0.96% rests with the top ten. The V and J ends lost 1 base and 4 bases respectively, with 7 bases between them. CDR3 length: 13 amino acids. This same sample was also part of a study on yellow fever vaccine responses in identical twins.

The J gene is TRBJ1-1, the V gene TRBV12-3 or TRBV12-4; no firm D call. The sample was PBMCs. This clonotype was sampled from a woman aged 18-35 years in good health. The CDR3 bases are TGTGCCAGCAGTTTAGGGGTTTCCACTGAAGCTTTCTTT. Its protein is CASSLGVSTEAFF.